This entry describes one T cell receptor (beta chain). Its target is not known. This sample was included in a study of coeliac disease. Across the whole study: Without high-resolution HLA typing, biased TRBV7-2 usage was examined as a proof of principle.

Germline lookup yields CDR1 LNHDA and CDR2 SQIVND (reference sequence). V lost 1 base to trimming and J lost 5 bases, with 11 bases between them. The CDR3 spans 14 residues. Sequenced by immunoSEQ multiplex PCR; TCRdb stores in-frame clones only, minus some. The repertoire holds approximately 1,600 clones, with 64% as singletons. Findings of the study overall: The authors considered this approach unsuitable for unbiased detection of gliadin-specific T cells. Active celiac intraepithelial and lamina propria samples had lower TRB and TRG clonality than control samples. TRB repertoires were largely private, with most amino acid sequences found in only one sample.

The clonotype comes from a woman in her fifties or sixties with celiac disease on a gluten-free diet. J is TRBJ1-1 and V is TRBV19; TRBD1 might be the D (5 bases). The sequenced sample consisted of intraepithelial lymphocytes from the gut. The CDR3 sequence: CASSIVSGPTEAFF. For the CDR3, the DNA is TGTGCCAGTAGTATAGTTTCAGGGCCTACTGAAGCTTTCTTT.